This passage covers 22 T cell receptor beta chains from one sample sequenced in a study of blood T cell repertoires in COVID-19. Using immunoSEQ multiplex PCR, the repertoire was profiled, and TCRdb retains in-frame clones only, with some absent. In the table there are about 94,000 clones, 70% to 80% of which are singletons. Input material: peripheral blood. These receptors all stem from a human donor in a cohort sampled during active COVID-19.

Written as DNA, the CDR3 is TGTGCCAGCAGCCTCAAAGGACAGGGGGACCCTATCAGCAATCAGCCCCAGCATTTT. This gives the protein CASSLKGQGDPISNQPQHF. The chain couples TRBV3-1 (or the pseudogene TRBV3-2) to TRBJ1-5; 10 bases line up with TRBD1. Unmatched junction bases numbered 13, after V lost 4 bases and J lost 1 base. The germline V gene has CDR1 LGHDT and CDR2 YNNKEL (reference sequence). CDR3 length: 19 residues.

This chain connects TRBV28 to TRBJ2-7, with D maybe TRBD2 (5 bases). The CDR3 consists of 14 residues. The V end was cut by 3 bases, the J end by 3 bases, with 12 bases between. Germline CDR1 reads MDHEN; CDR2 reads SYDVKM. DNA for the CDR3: TGTGCCAGCAGTTTCCAGGCAGGACTCTACGAGCAGTACTTC. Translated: CASSFQAGLYEQYF.

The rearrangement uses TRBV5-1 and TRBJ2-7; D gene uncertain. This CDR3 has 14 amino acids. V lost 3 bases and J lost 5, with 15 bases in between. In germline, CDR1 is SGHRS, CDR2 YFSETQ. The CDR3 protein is CASSSPVPQDEQYF. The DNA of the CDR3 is TGCGCCAGCAGCTCCCCGGTTCCCCAGGACGAGCAGTACTTC.

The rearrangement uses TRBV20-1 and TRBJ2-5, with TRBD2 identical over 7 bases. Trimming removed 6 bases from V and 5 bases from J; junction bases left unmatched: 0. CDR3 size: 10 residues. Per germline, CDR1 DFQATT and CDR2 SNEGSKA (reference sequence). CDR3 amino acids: CSARGETQYF. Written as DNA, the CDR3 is TGCAGTGCGCGGGGGGAGACCCAGTACTTC.

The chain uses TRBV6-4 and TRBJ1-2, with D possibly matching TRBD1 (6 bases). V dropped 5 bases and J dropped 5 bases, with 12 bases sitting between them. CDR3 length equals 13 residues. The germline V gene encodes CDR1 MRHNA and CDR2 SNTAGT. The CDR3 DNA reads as TGTGCCAGCAGTCGAACAGGGTCTTATGGCTACACCTTC. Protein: CASSRTGSYGYTF.

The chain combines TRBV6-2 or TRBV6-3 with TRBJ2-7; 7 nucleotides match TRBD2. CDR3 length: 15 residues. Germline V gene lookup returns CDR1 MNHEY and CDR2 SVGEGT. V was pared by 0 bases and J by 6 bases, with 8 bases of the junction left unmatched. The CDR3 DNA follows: TGTGCCAGCAGTTACTCGGCAGCGGGAAGGGGCGAGCAGTACTTC. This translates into CASSYSAAGRGEQYF.

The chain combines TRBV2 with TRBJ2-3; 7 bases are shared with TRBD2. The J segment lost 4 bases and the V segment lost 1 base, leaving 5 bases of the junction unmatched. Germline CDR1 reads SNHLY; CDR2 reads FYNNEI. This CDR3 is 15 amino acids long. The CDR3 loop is CASSEGRGGADTQYF. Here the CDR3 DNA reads TGTGCCAGCAGTGAAGGGCGGGGAGGGGCAGATACGCAGTATTTT.

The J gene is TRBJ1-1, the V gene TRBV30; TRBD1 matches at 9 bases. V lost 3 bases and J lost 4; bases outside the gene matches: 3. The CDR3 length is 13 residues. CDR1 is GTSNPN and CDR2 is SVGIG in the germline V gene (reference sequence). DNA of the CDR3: TGTGCCTGGAGCAAACAGGGGGCCACTGAAGCTTTCTTT. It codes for CAWSKQGATEAFF.

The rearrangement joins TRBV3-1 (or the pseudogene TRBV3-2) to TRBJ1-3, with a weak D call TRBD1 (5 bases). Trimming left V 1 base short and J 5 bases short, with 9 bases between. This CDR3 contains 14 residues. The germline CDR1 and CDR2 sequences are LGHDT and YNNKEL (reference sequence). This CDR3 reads CASSQGRGRNTIYF. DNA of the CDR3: TGTGCCAGCAGCCAAGGGAGGGGTAGAAACACCATATATTTT.

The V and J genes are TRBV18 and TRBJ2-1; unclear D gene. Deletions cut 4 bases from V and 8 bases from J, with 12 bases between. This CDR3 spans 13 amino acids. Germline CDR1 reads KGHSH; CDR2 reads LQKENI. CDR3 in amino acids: CASSQRLADEQFF. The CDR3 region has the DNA TGTGCCAGCTCACAGAGGTTGGCGGATGAGCAGTTCTTC.

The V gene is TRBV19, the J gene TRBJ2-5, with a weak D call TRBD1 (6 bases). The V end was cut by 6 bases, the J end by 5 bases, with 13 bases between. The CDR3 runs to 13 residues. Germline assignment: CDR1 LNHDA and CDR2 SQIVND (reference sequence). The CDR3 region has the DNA TGTGCCAGTAGGGCAGGGGTGGGGGAGACCCAGTACTTC. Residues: CASRAGVGETQYF.

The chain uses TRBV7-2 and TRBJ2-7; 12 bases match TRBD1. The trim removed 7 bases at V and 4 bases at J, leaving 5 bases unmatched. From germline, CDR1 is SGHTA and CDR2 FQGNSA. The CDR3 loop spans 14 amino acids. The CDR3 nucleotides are TGTGCCAGCACCGGGACAGGGGGCGATTACGAGCAGTACTTC. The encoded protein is CASTGTGGDYEQYF.

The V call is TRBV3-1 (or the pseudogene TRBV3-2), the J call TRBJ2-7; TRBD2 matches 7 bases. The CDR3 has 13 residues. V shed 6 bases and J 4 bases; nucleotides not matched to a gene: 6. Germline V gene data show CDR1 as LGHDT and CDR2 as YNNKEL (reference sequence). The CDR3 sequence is CASRGGRGYEQYF. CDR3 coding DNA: TGTGCCAGCAGAGGCGGGAGAGGGTACGAGCAGTACTTC.

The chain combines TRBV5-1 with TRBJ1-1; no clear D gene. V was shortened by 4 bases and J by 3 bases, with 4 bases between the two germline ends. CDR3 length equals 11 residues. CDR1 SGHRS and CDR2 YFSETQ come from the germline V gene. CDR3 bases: TGCGCCAGCAGCGCGGACACTGAAGCTTTCTTT. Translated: CASSADTEAFF.

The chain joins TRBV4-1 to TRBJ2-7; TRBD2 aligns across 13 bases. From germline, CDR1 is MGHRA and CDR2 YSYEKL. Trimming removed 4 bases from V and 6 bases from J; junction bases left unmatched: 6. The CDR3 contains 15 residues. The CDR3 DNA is TGCGCCAGCAGCCGTGGGACTAGCGGGACATCCGAGCAGTACTTC. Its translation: CASSRGTSGTSEQYF.

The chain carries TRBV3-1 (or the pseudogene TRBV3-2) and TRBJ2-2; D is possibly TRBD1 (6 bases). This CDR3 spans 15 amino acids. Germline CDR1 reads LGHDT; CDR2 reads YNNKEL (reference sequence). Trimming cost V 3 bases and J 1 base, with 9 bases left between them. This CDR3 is CASSQQGQNTGELFF. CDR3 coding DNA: TGTGCCAGCAGCCAGCAGGGACAGAACACCGGGGAGCTGTTTTTT.

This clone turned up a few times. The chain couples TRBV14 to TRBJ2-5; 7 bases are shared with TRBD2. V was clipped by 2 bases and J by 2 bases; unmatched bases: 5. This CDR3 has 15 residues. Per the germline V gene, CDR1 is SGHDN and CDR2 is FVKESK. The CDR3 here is CASSQLSGLQETQYF. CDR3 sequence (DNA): TGTGCCAGCAGCCAACTTAGCGGGTTGCAAGAGACCCAGTACTTC.

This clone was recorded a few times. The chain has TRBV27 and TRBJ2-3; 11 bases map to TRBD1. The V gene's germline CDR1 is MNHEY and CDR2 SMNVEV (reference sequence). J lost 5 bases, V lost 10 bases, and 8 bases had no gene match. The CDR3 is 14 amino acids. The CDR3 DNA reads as TGTGCCACCTCGGACAGGGGGCCGGGAGATACGCAGTATTTT. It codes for CATSDRGPGDTQYF.

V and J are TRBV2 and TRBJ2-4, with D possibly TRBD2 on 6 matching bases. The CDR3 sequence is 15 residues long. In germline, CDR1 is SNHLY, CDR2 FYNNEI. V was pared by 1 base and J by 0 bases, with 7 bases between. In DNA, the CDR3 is TGTGCCAGCAGTGAAGGCGGGACAGCCAAAAACATTCAGTACTTC. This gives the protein CASSEGGTAKNIQYF.

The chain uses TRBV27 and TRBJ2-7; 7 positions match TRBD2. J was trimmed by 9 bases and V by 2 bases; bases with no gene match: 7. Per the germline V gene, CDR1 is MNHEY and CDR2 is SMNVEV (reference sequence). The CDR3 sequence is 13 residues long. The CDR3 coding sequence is TGTGCCAGCAGTTTAGGTGGCGGGAGAGGGCAGTACTTC. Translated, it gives CASSLGGGRGQYF.

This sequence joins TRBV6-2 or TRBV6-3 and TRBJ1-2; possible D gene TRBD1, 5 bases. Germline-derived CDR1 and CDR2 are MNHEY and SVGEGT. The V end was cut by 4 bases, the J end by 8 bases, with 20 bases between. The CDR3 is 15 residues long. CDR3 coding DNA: TGTGCCAGCAGTTCCCGATGGGGGGGGGTCTTCGGCTACACCTTC. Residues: CASSSRWGGVFGYTF.

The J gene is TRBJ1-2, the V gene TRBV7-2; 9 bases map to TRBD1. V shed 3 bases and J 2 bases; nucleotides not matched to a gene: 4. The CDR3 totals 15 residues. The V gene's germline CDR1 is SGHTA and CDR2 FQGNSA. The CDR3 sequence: CASSFDRGVNYGYTF. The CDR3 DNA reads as TGTGCCAGCAGCTTTGACAGGGGGGTGAACTATGGCTACACCTTC.